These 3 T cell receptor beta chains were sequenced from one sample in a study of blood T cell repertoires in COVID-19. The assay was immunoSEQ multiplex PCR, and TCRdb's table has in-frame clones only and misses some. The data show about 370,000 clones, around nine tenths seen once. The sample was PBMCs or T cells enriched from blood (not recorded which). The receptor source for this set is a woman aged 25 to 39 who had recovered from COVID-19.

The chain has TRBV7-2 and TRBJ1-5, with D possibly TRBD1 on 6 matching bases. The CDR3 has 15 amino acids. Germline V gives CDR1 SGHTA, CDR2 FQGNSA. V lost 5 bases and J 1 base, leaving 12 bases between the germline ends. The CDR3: CASSGQGMSNQPQHF. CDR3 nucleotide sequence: TGTGCCAGCAGCGGTCAGGGGATGAGCAATCAGCCCCAGCATTTT.

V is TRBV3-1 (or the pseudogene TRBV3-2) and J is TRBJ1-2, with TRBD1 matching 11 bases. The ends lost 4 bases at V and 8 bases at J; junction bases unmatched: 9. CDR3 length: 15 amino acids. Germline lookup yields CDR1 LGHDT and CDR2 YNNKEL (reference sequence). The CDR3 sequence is CASSLGQGAPRGYTF. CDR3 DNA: TGTGCCAGCAGCCTCGGACAGGGGGCTCCGCGCGGCTACACCTTC.

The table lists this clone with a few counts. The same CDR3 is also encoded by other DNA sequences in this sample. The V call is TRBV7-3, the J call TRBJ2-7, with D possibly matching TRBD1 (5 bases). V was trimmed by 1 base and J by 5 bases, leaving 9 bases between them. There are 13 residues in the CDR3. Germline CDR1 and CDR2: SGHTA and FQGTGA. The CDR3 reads CASSLKVRDEQYF. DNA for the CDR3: TGTGCCAGCAGCTTAAAGGTCAGGGACGAGCAGTACTTC.